Presented here are 8 T cell receptor beta chains from one specimen sequenced in a study of T cells in Graves' hyperthyroidism and ophthalmopathy. RNA transcripts yielded amplified TCR beta CDR3 regions. First-round RT-PCR of the TCR CDR3 relied on the HTBI primer set. Each CDR3 protein is one row after TCRdb ran MiXCR on the multiplex PCR reads. Of roughly 420,000 distinct CDR3 sequences in the sample, roughly 13% are singletons; the top ten hold 5% to 6%. The sample comprised blood. The receptors derive from a woman aged 18-30 years with Graves' hyperthyroidism.

This clonotype appeared a few times. The chain employs TRBV4-1 and TRBJ1-1; maybe TRBD1 (5 bases). The CDR3 totals 15 residues. The V and J ends lost 4 bases and 1 base respectively, with 13 bases between them. In germline, CDR1 is MGHRA, CDR2 YSYEKL. The CDR3 loop is CASSLPTAKNTEAFF. CDR3 in DNA: TGCGCCAGCAGCCTACCGACAGCGAAGAACACTGAAGCTTTCTTT.

V is TRBV6-1 and J is TRBJ2-2; a weak D match, TRBD2 (5 bases). Germline assignment: CDR1 MNHNS and CDR2 SASEGT. V lost 6 bases to trimming and J lost 3 bases, with 14 bases between them. This CDR3 comprises 15 residues. CDR3 residues: CASSRYERDTGELFF. Here the CDR3 DNA reads TGTGCCAGCAGCCGCTACGAGAGGGACACCGGGGAGCTGTTTTTT.

The chain carries TRBV5-8 and TRBJ1-1; no firm D call. The CDR3 extends over 14 amino acids. From germline, CDR1 is SGHTS and CDR2 YDEGEE. The V gene lost 4 bases and the J gene lost 5 bases, with 15 bases spanning the gap. This CDR3 reads CASSPGRSWTEAFF. The CDR3 nucleotides are TGTGCCAGCAGCCCGGGCCGATCATGGACTGAAGCTTTCTTT.

The chain carries TRBV7-2 and TRBJ2-7, with TRBD1 matching 7 bases. This CDR3 spans 13 amino acids. V lost 3 bases, J lost 5 bases, and 4 bases stayed unmatched. Germline V gene data show CDR1 as SGHTA and CDR2 as FQGNSA. The chain's CDR3 is CASSFAGGDEQYF. In DNA form, the CDR3 reads TGTGCCAGCAGCTTTGCAGGGGGAGACGAGCAGTACTTC.

This clonotype was detected ten times or more. One end of the junction fails to match germline, which may point to a read error. V usage is TRBV30 and J usage is TRBJ2-7, with a tentative D call TRBD2 (5 bases). The CDR3 is made up of 13 amino acids. Germline V CDR1 and CDR2: GTSNPN, SVGIG (reference sequence). CDR3 sequence (DNA): TGTGCCTGGACCCAGGACTTCTCCGACGAGCAGTACTTC. This sequence encodes CAWTQDFSDEQYF.

This clonotype has at least ten counts. The J gene is TRBJ2-1, the V gene TRBV7-6, with D maybe TRBD1 (6 bases). The germline gives CDR1 SGHVS, CDR2 FNYEAQ. V shed 3 bases and J shed 4 bases, with 7 bases lying between them. The CDR3 runs 13 residues. This CDR3 is CASSLTGYNEQFF. The CDR3 DNA follows: TGTGCCAGCAGCTTGACAGGTTACAATGAGCAGTTCTTC.

The V gene is TRBV28, the J gene TRBJ1-2; no firm D call. The V gene's germline CDR1 is MDHEN and CDR2 SYDVKM. Trimming shortened V by 4 bases and J by 0 bases, and 12 bases separated the two germline ends. The CDR3 consists of 15 residues. This CDR3 reads CASSSGFLTNYGYTF. In nucleotides, the CDR3 is TGTGCCAGCAGTTCGGGATTCCTTACTAACTATGGCTACACCTTC.

This clonotype was found a few times. Just one base apart from a much larger clone, this may be a read error. The rearrangement joins TRBV27 to TRBJ2-1; 10 bases map to TRBD1. The CDR3 is made up of 15 amino acids. Germline V gene data show CDR1 as MNHEY and CDR2 as SMNVEV (reference sequence). V lost 5 bases, J lost 6 bases, and 7 bases stayed unmatched. This CDR3 reads CASSIWTGGGNEQFF. The CDR3 DNA reads as TGTGCCAGCAGTATATGGACAGGGGGTGGCAATGAGCAGTTCTTC.